This T cell receptor beta chain was recovered during a study of T cell repertoires in cytomegalovirus infection. Study in general: Indications came from public TCR beta signatures; they pointed to CMV infection and to a matching HLA type.

The CDR3 adds up to 18 amino acids, both ends counted. There are many counts of this clonotype. Its antigen is not known. Because the CDR3's place on the DNA is in doubt, the DNA is left out and the CDR3 is given as listed by TCRdb. Study-level results: CMV carriers with the relevant HLA were identified by cumulative public TCR beta family frequency. CMV-specific TCR beta clonotypes restricted by HLA-C were the ones dominating the ex vivo response.

TCRdb passed the reads through MiXCR, listing each CDR3 protein once. This table holds almost 300,000 distinct CDR3 sequences, roughly 9.3% found once. The TCR sequence derives from a human donor in good health (CMV status not recorded). Some clones in this sample may be carry-over from other donors' samples. The J gene is TRBJ1-1, the V gene TRBV7-5; the D call TRBD1 from the table was never checked on the DNA. TRBV7-5 is a recognized pseudogene. Sequenced input: PBMCs. The CDR3 loop reads CISVSEVMTLGVNTEAFF.